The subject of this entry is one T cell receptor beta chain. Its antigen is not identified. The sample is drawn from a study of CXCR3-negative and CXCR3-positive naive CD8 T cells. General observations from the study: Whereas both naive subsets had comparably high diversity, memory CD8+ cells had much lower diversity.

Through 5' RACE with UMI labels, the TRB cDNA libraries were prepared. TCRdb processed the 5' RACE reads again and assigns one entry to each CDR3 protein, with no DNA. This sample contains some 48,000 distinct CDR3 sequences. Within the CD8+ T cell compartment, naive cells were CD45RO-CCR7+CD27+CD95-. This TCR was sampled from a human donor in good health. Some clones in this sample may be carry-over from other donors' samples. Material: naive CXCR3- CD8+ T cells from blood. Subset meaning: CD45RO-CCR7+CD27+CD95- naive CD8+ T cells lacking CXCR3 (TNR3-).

This CDR3 reads CASSQDGGKETQYF. The chain has TRBV3-1 and TRBJ2-5; there is no DNA to check the TCRdb D call of TRBD1. Germline V gene sequence: CDR1 LGHDT, CDR2 YNNKEL (reference sequence). The CDR3 contains 14 residues.